This T cell receptor (beta chain) was recovered during a study of T cells in Graves' hyperthyroidism and ophthalmopathy. Study overall: Peripheral blood was taken when the disease was first diagnosed, before any treatment began.

This clonotype was seen at least ten times. The antigen is unknown. The germline CDR1 and CDR2 sequences are KGHSH and LQKENI. Trimming stripped 3 bases from V and 6 bases from J, with 18 bases between. The CDR3 extends over 16 amino acids. Amplification targeted TCR beta CDR3 regions from RNA transcripts. The HTBI set primed first-round TCR CDR3 RT-PCR. TCRdb called the multiplex PCR reads again in MiXCR, with one record for every CDR3 protein. The sample records fewer than 550,000 distinct CDR3 sequences, around 22% being singletons. Study observations and caveats: A model of 13 V-J features distinguished ophthalmopathy from stable hyperthyroidism.

This chain links TRBV18 with TRBJ1-5; the D gene is possibly TRBD1 (5 bases). The sequence was obtained from a young woman with Graves' ophthalmopathy. Sequences were obtained from blood. The CDR3 DNA sequence: TGTGCCAGCTCACCCCAGGCTGAGGGTGGGGGTCAGCCCCAGCATTTT. This codes for CASSPQAEGGGQPQHF.